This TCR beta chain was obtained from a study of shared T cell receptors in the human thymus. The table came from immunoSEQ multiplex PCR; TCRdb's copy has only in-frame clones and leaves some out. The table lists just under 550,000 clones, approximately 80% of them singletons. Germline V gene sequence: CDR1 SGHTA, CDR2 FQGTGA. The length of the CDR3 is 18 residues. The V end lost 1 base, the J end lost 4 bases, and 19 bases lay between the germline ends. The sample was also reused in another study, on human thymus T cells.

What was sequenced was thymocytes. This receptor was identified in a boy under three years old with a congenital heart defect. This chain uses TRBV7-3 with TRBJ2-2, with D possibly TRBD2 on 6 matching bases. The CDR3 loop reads CASSLIGGIRFSTGELFF. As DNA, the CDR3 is TGTGCCAGCAGCTTAATCGGCGGGATTAGGTTTAGCACCGGGGAGCTGTTTTTT. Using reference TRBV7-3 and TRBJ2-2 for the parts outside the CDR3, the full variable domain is GAGVSQTPSNKVTEKGKYVELRCDPISGHTALYWYRQSLGQGPEFLIYFQGTGAADDSGLPNDRFFAVRPEGSVSTLKIQRTERGDSAVYLCASSLIGGIRFSTGELFFGEGSRLTVL.